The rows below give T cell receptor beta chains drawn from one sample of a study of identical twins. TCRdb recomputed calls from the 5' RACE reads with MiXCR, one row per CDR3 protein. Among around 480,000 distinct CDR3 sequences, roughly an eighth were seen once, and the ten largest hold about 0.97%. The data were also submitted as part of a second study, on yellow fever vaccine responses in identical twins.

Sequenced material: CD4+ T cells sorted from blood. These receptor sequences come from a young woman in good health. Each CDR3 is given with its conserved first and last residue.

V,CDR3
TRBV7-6,CASSPGEKNTEAFF
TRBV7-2,CASSLGWDSRRYYF
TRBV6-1,CASRGGRGRGLWEQYF
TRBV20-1,CSALLRTTYEQYF
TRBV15,CATSSRRGQGQGANVLTF
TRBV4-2,CASSQDGDSGRKTQYF
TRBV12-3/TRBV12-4,CASSNLGGNTEAFF
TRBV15,CATSRFDGELFF
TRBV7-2,CASSVTSGSYEQYF
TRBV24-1,CATSDLGQGGQETQYF
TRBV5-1,CASSLGGTVTGELFF
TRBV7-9,CASSSRTGLTGELFF
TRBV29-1,CSSGGSNGYTF
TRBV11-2,CASSPGTSGSRETQYF
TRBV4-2,CASSEEGGGRSYEQYF
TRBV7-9,CASSAGISITDTQYF
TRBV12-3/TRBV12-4,CASSPWGQGRDEKLFF
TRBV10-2,CASRNLGPYSYNEQFF
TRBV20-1,CSARTGPSTDTQYF
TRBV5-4,CASSLARQGNEQFF
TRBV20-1,CSARPPGRQNTEAFF
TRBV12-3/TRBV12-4,CASRDLRSSYNSPLHF
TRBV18,CASSSASDEQFF
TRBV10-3,CAISRLAERNEQFF
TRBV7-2,CASSLWAGGQGETQYF
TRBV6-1,CASTGGVGNEKLFF
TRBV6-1,CASRWGRDTEAFF
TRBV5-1,CASSWPVVGELFF
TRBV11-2,CASSHRLAGNDEQYF
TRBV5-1,CASSPRGQGSYEQYF
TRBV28,CASSFPPGGNSYEQYF
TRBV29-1,CSADLTGLNYGYTF
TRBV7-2,CASSPKTSGGDREQFF
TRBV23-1,CASSRILTPTQPQHF
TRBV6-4,CASSDSGDRGDTQYF
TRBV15,CATSSGTGQGAYEQYF
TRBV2,CASSEQTSGTQTQYF
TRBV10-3,CAINRDRGQETQYF
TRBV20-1,CSARDQASGPYEQYF
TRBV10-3,CAISPGADQPQHF
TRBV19,CASSILGTDTQYF
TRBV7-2,CASRTSGSGEQYF
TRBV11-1,CASSFKLGLAGGNEETQYF
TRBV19,CASSSLRTGKTGELFF